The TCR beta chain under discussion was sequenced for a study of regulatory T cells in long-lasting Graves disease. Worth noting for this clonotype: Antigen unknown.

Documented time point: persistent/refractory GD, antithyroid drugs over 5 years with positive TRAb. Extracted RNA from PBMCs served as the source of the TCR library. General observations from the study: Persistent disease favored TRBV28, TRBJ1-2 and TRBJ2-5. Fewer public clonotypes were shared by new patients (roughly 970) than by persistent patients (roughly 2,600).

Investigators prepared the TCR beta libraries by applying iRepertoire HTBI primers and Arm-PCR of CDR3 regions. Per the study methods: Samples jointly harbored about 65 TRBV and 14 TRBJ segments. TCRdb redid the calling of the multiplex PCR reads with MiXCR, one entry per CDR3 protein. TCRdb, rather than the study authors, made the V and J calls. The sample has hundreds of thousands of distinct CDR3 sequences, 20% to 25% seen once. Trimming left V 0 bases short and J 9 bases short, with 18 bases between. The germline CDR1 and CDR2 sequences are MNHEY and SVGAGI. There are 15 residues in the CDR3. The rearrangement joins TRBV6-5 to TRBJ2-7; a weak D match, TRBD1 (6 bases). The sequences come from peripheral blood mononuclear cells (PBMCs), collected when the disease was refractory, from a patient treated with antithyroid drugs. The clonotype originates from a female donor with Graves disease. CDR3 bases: TGTGCCAGCAGTTACTCCCCAGGGGCTGGCGTGGGGCAGTACTTC. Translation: CASSYSPGAGVGQYF.